The clone carrying this T cell receptor (beta chain) came up many times. Antigen: not known. The data originate from a study of CD8+CD57+ T cells in acquired aplastic anemia. Study summary: DNA from sorted CD4+ and CD8+ cells averaged roughly 3.2 ug.

The CDR3 is 14 amino acids. Germline CDR1 reads MNHEY; CDR2 reads SVGEGT. The V gene lost 0 bases and the J gene lost 3 bases, with 6 bases spanning the gap. Whole-study findings and limits: No significant patient-versus-control difference appeared in CD8+ Simpson's diversity. The same twenty-nine CD8+ CDR3 sequences occurred in patients and in controls.

Patients picked for sequencing had shown CD8+CD57+ cell expansion detected by flow cytometry. Patients had not yet gotten any therapy when their blood was taken for sampling. Template material for TCR beta VDJ and CDR3 profiling consisted of genomic DNA. TCRdb itself ran the reads through MiXCR, one entry per CDR3 protein. The sample contains under 200,000 distinct CDR3 sequences, 48% of which appear only once. The sequenced material came from sorted CD4+, CD8+, or CD8+CD57+ T cells (not recorded which) from PBMCs. The TCR was taken from a human donor with aplastic anemia. V gene TRBV6-2 or TRBV6-3 combines with J gene TRBJ1-5; no clear D. This chain's CDR3 is CASSYSSPNQPQHF. Here the CDR3 DNA reads TGTGCCAGCAGTTACTCATCCCCCAATCAGCCCCAGCATTTT.